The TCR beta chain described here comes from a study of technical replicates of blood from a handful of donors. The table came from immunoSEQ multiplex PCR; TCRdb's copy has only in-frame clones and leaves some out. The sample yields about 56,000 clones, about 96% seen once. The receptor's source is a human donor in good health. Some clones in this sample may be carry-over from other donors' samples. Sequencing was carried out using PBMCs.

DNA for the CDR3: TGTGCCAGCTCACCACCCATGGGGACTAGTGGAAACACCATATATTTT. It yields the protein CASSPPMGTSGNTIYF. The V and J genes are TRBV18 and TRBJ1-3; D might be TRBD1 (5 bases). Trimming shortened V by 0 bases and J by 3 bases, and 12 bases separated the two germline ends. The length of the CDR3 is 16 residues. The V gene's germline CDR1 is KGHSH and CDR2 LQKENI.